These T cell receptor beta chains were read from a single sample in a study of CD8+CD57+ T cells in acquired aplastic anemia. TCRdb itself ran the reads through MiXCR, one entry per CDR3 protein. This table holds roughly 200,000 distinct CDR3 sequences, 55% to 65% found once. Sequences were obtained from sorted CD4+, CD8+, or CD8+CD57+ T cells (not recorded which) from PBMCs. These receptors came from a human donor with aplastic anemia. CDR3s leave out the opening cysteine and the closing phenylalanine or tryptophan. A D gene is named only where the DNA matches it firmly.

d_gene: -; v_gene: TRBV24-1; j_gene: TRBJ2-6; CDR3aa: ATSETGSGANVLT
d_gene: -; v_gene: TRBV19; j_gene: TRBJ1-1; CDR3aa: ASSQGGVNTEAF
d_gene: -; v_gene: TRBV10-3; j_gene: TRBJ2-1; CDR3aa: AISELVVVSSYNEQF
d_gene: -; v_gene: TRBV7-3; j_gene: TRBJ1-1; CDR3aa: ASSLGGGHEAF
d_gene: -; v_gene: TRBV5-6; j_gene: TRBJ2-3; CDR3aa: ASSNDLGRDGSTDTQY
d_gene: -; v_gene: TRBV7-3; j_gene: TRBJ2-1; CDR3aa: ASSLPGGNEQF
d_gene: TRBD1; v_gene: TRBV19; j_gene: TRBJ2-7; CDR3aa: ASTRQGTYEQY
d_gene: -; v_gene: TRBV7-9; j_gene: TRBJ1-6; CDR3aa: ASSPSGPEHNSPLH
d_gene: -; v_gene: TRBV10-2; j_gene: TRBJ2-1; CDR3aa: ASKEAITMDEQF
d_gene: -; v_gene: TRBV15; j_gene: TRBJ1-1; CDR3aa: ATSREKAQNTEAF
d_gene: -; v_gene: TRBV10-3; j_gene: TRBJ1-2; CDR3aa: AISEVSVLVGYT
d_gene: -; v_gene: TRBV29-1; j_gene: TRBJ2-7; CDR3aa: SATLRGTDEQY
d_gene: TRBD1; v_gene: TRBV5-1; j_gene: TRBJ1-1; CDR3aa: ASSVQGGNTEAF
d_gene: TRBD2; v_gene: TRBV20-1; j_gene: TRBJ2-1; CDR3aa: SASNPSSGRFSYNEQF
d_gene: -; v_gene: TRBV10-3; j_gene: TRBJ1-1; CDR3aa: AIRGDTEAF
d_gene: -; v_gene: TRBV2; j_gene: TRBJ2-2; CDR3aa: ASSASGVRAGELF
d_gene: -; v_gene: TRBV12-3/TRBV12-4; j_gene: TRBJ2-2; CDR3aa: ASSLAGPGELF
d_gene: -; v_gene: TRBV9; j_gene: TRBJ2-2; CDR3aa: ASSVADRFTGELF
d_gene: TRBD2; v_gene: TRBV6-4; j_gene: TRBJ2-3; CDR3aa: ASSGGAGTDTQY
d_gene: TRBD2; v_gene: TRBV20-1; j_gene: TRBJ2-1; CDR3aa: SAKSLAGGDSYNEQF
d_gene: -; v_gene: TRBV6-1; j_gene: TRBJ2-7; CDR3aa: ASTQGSGRPYEQY
d_gene: -; v_gene: TRBV29-1; j_gene: TRBJ1-1; CDR3aa: SVAALTEAF
d_gene: -; v_gene: TRBV10-2; j_gene: TRBJ1-1; CDR3aa: ASNGGVFGGMNTEAF
d_gene: -; v_gene: TRBV14; j_gene: TRBJ1-1; CDR3aa: ASSQVTALDEAF
d_gene: TRBD1; v_gene: TRBV12-3/TRBV12-4; j_gene: TRBJ2-1; CDR3aa: ASSVGQGYNEQF
d_gene: -; v_gene: TRBV19; j_gene: TRBJ1-5; CDR3aa: ASSLSVSNQPQH
d_gene: -; v_gene: TRBV9; j_gene: TRBJ1-6; CDR3aa: ASSVEGGRNSPLH